This T cell receptor beta chain was identified in a study of blood T cell repertoires in COVID-19. Authors' processing steps: Estimation of nucleated cell counts was performed using reference gene primer amplification. TCRdb's copy holds only in-frame clones and misses some; the assay was immunoSEQ multiplex PCR. V, J and clone size derive from that table, while D and trimming were established from the DNA sequence. Among about 46,000 clones listed, roughly four fifths were seen once. CDR1 is MNHEY and CDR2 is SMNVEV in the germline V gene (reference sequence). The length of the CDR3 is 17 residues. Unmatched junction bases numbered 13, after V lost 6 bases and J lost 6 bases.

The TCR was taken from a man in his 60s with active COVID-19. V usage is TRBV27 and J usage is TRBJ1-6; 8 bases map to TRBD1. Sequenced material: peripheral blood. CDR3 in amino acids: CASSPDRGRRLNSPLHF. CDR3 sequence (DNA): TGTGCCAGCAGCCCAGACAGGGGCCGCCGCCTTAATTCACCCCTCCACTTT.